These 10 T cell receptor beta chains share one sample of origin, sequenced in a study of shared clonotypes between healthy human individuals. Sequencing used immunoSEQ multiplex PCR; TCRdb keeps in-frame clones, though not all of them. The data hold 2 million to 2.5 million clones, with approximately 93% observed a single time. The material sequenced was naive CD4+ T cells from PBMCs. Subset meaning: CD45RA+ positively selected. The receptors come from a man younger than 30 in good health. Some clones in this sample may be carry-over from other donors' samples.

The J gene is TRBJ1-2, the V gene TRBV9; 7 bases agree with TRBD1. After removal of 5 bases from V and 8 bases from J, the junction contained 12 bases not matched to a gene. CDR1 is SGDLS, CDR2 YYNGEE, per germline. The CDR3 is 14 residues long. CDR3 in amino acids: CASSDIGGSPGYTF. In nucleotides, the CDR3 is TGTGCCAGCAGTGACATAGGGGGCTCGCCAGGCTACACCTTC.

The V and J genes are TRBV9 and TRBJ2-1, with TRBD1 identical over 10 bases. The junction had 7 bases not matched to a gene; V was cut back by 3 bases and J by 10 bases. The CDR3 consists of 14 residues. Germline loops: CDR1 SGDLS, CDR2 YYNGEE. CDR3 nucleotides: TGTGCCAGCAGCGCCGCGGTGGGACAGGGGGAGCAGTTCTTC. Protein product: CASSAAVGQGEQFF.

The chain has TRBV2 and TRBJ1-2; D uncertain. Looked up from germline, CDR1 is SNHLY and CDR2 is FYNNEI. Between the trimmed V and J ends, which lost 7 bases and 4 bases, there was a span of 13 bases. The CDR3 spans 13 residues. The CDR3 reads CASKEDPFYGYTF. The CDR3 DNA reads as TGTGCCAGCAAGGAGGACCCCTTCTATGGCTACACCTTC.

The table lists this clone with a count of one. The genes are TRBV5-1 and TRBJ2-1; D gene uncertain. Germline V gene sequence: CDR1 SGHRS, CDR2 YFSETQ. This CDR3 contains 17 residues. V was clipped by 0 bases and J by 0 bases, with 13 bases between them. CDR3 protein: CASSLAGTSSSYNEQFF. CDR3 nucleotides: TGCGCCAGCAGCTTGGCCGGCACATCTAGCTCCTACAATGAGCAGTTCTTC.

The CDR3 DNA follows: TGTGCCAGCAGTGTCGGGGGAGGCACCGGGGAGCTGTTTTTT. It encodes CASSVGGGTGELFF. The chain couples TRBV25-1 to TRBJ2-2; a weak D match, TRBD2 (6 bases). The V gene's germline CDR1 is MGHDK and CDR2 SYGVNS. There are 14 residues in the CDR3. V lost 4 bases, J lost 4 bases, and 10 bases lay in between.

The V call is TRBV7-8, the J call TRBJ2-1; a weak D match, TRBD2 (6 bases). The V end was cut by 3 bases, the J end by 0 bases, with 9 bases between. The CDR3 extends over 15 amino acids. Germline lookup yields CDR1 SGHVS and CDR2 FQNEAQ. In DNA form, the CDR3 reads TGTGCCAGCAGCTTCCGAGCGGGCTCCTACAATGAGCAGTTCTTC. Translated: CASSFRAGSYNEQFF.

CDR3 residues: CTSSQDGLAGLTVFFWYNEQFF. The CDR3, as DNA: TGCACCAGCAGCCAAGATGGGCTAGCGGGTCTGACAGTGTTTTTCTGGTACAATGAGCAGTTCTTC. The chain employs TRBV1 and TRBJ2-1; TRBD2 is taken as the D call from the table, unchecked against the DNA. TRBV1 is marked as a pseudogene. This CDR3 is 22 amino acids long.

Concerning this clone: Additional DNA sequences in this sample encode the identical CDR3. The chain joins TRBV5-1 to TRBJ1-1; possible D gene TRBD1, 5 bases. Germline CDR1 reads SGHRS; CDR2 reads YFSETQ. V was pared by 4 bases and J by 1 base, with 8 bases between. CDR3 size: 13 residues. CDR3 sequence: CASSPTGNTEAFF. CDR3 coding DNA: TGCGCCAGCAGCCCTACAGGGAACACTGAAGCTTTCTTT.

The chain is built from TRBV9 and TRBJ2-3; TRBD2 matches at 10 bases. Germline V gene data show CDR1 as SGDLS and CDR2 as YYNGEE. This CDR3 has 16 residues. V was clipped by 0 bases and J by 5 bases; unmatched bases: 6. Here the CDR3 reads CASSVGLAGALDTQYF. For the CDR3, the DNA is TGTGCCAGCAGCGTAGGTCTAGCGGGAGCCTTAGATACGCAGTATTTT.

This clone was seen once. A far more abundant clone sits one base away, making this likely a read error. The same CDR3 also results from other DNA sequences found in this sample. V is TRBV7-3 and J is TRBJ1-1; D is ambiguous. Trimming shortened V by 2 bases and J by 2 bases, and 6 bases separated the two germline ends. CDR1 and CDR2 (germline): SGHTA, FQGTGA. This CDR3 region has 13 residues. CDR3 loop: CASSLGSNTEAFF. Written as DNA, the CDR3 is TGTGCCAGCAGCTTAGGCAGTAACACTGAAGCTTTCTTT.